What follows is one T cell receptor beta chain and its context. Its antigen is unidentified. This record comes from a study of cytomegalovirus exposure and HLA in healthy donors. Study conclusions and caveats: Accurate predictions that matched the HLA-A and HLA-B alleles of most subjects were reportedly made from TCR beta sequences. Information on immune exposure was restricted to one variable (CMV serostatus). Being productive about 90% or about 30% of the time was typical of most TCR beta V segments in an earlier analysis.

Researchers ran the PCR with 60 Vbeta and 13 Jbeta primers. Sequencing used immunoSEQ multiplex PCR; TCRdb keeps in-frame clones, though not all of them. The sample carries 100,000 to 150,000 clones, around 80% recorded once. This sequence originates from a man in his forties or fifties in good health and CMV-seronegative. The material sequenced was PBMCs.

CDR3 bases: TGTGCCAGCAGGGGGTTACGGGGGAAGTACGAGCAGTACTTC. This sequence encodes CASRGLRGKYEQYF. The rearrangement joins TRBV2 to TRBJ2-5, with D possibly TRBD2 on 6 matching bases. The J call is in doubt because the DNA end fits TRBJ2-7 better. The germline V gene encodes CDR1 SNHLY and CDR2 FYNNEI. This CDR3 has 14 amino acids.